The table lists the clone carrying this T cell receptor (beta chain) with a few counts. Its antigen is not identified. TCRdb reprocessed the reads with MiXCR, giving one entry per CDR3 protein. The data show approximately 500,000 distinct CDR3 sequences, more than 15% seen once. The CDR3 has 15 residues. With 6 bases removed from V and 1 base from J, the gap between germline ends came to 16 bases. Germline V gene sequence: CDR1 MNHEY, CDR2 SMNVEV (reference sequence). The data are from a study of T cell repertoires in cytomegalovirus infection. Notes on the study in general: The ex vivo response was dominated by HLA-C-restricted CMV-specific TCR beta clonotypes.

Material: CD8+ T cells from PBMCs. The receptor was derived from a human donor in good health (CMV status not recorded). Some clones in this sample may be carry-over from other donors' samples. The gene calls are TRBV27 and TRBJ2-7, with a tentative D call TRBD2 (6 bases). The CDR3 DNA reads as TGTGCCAGCAGCACGACTGGAGGGACTTCCTACGAGCAGTACTTC. It yields the protein CASSTTGGTSYEQYF.